A selection of T cell receptor beta chains follows, all from one sample in a study of blood T cell repertoires in COVID-19. Profiled with immunoSEQ multiplex PCR; TCRdb holds only in-frame clones, not every one. The sample carries around 250,000 clones, around 85% recorded once. Specimen: PBMCs or T cells enriched from blood (not recorded which). These receptors all come from a woman in her 50s who had recovered from COVID-19. CDR3s include the opening cysteine and the closing phenylalanine or tryptophan. The D gene is left open where the match is weak. Size tells how often a clone was seen (once, few, many) or the class of an expanded clone, and some rows leave it out.

cdr3_nt cdr3_aa j_call d_call v_call clone_size
TGTGCCTGGAGTGTTAGTTCAGGGATGAACACTGAAGCTTTCTTT CAWSVSSGMNTEAFF TRBJ1-1 NA TRBV30 NA
TGTGCCAGCAGCACTTTTCAGGGGGCTGGAAACACCATATATTTT CASSTFQGAGNTIYF TRBJ1-3 TRBD1 TRBV28 NA
TGTGCCAGCAGTCAACCCAGGGTGGGGGCCAACGTCCTGACTTTC CASSQPRVGANVLTF TRBJ2-6 NA TRBV28 NA
TGTGCCAGTCTCCTTGGGACAGGGGGCGGGAAGGGCTACACCTTC CASLLGTGGGKGYTF TRBJ1-2 TRBD1 TRBV28 NA
TGTGCCAGCTCACCTGCGACAGGCGATGGCTACACCTTC CASSPATGDGYTF TRBJ1-2 NA TRBV18 NA
TGTGCCAGCACTACGGTCCTGTACTATGGCTACACCTTC CASTTVLYYGYTF TRBJ1-2 NA TRBV2 NA
TGTGCCAGCAGTAGAACTCCCACCGAAAAACTGTTTTTT CASSRTPTEKLFF TRBJ1-4 NA TRBV14 NA
TGTGCCAGCAGAGAAAGCGGGAGCTCCTACAATGAGCAGTTCTTC CASRESGSSYNEQFF TRBJ2-1 TRBD2 TRBV2 NA
TGTGCCAGCAGCCCAGGGGTGACAAACTACGAGCAGTACTTC CASSPGVTNYEQYF TRBJ2-7 NA TRBV9 NA
TGTGCCAGCAGCTTAGGGCAGGGGGCATACGAGCAGTACTTC CASSLGQGAYEQYF TRBJ2-7 TRBD1 TRBV7-2 NA
TGTGCCAGCACTGACAGGAACACTGAAGCTTTCTTT CASTDRNTEAFF TRBJ1-1 NA TRBV28 few
TGCGCCAGCAGAGAGGGCGAGGGATCCTACAATGAGCAGTTCTTC CASREGEGSYNEQFF TRBJ2-1 NA TRBV5-1 NA
TGTGCCAGCAGCTTAGGGACTAGCAGAAATGAGCAGTTCTTC CASSLGTSRNEQFF TRBJ2-1 TRBD2 TRBV11-2 NA
TGTGCCACCATCCGACAGGGTTCCTACGAGCAGTACTTC CATIRQGSYEQYF TRBJ2-7 TRBD1 TRBV6-5 once
TGTGCCAGCAGCCCGAATGGGGCGGAAGATTACTACGAGCAGTACTTC CASSPNGAEDYYEQYF TRBJ2-7 NA TRBV7-2 NA
TGTGCCAGCAGCCAAGTAGGGGGCGCGAATGAGCAGTTCTTC CASSQVGGANEQFF TRBJ2-1 TRBD1 TRBV3-1/TRBV3-2 once
TGTGCCAGCAGCTTTTCAGGGGGTGAGCAGTTCTTC CASSFSGGEQFF TRBJ2-1 TRBD1 TRBV7-9 once
TGTGCCAGCTGGGGGGCGAACACCGGGGAGCTGTTTTTT CASWGANTGELFF TRBJ2-2 NA TRBV2 once
TGTGCCAGCAGCCAAGATCTCGGGTTGTACGAGCAGTACTTC CASSQDLGLYEQYF TRBJ2-7 NA TRBV4-2 NA
TGTGCCAGCAGCTTAGATAGGGGGGGAGGCGAGCAGTACTTC CASSLDRGGGEQYF TRBJ2-7 NA TRBV11-2 NA
TGCGCCAGCAGTGAGGGGGGGTCCTCTGGAAACACCATATATTTT CASSEGGSSGNTIYF TRBJ1-3 NA TRBV10-2 NA
TGTGCCAGTTTTTTTTCGGGCACCGGGGAGCTGTTTTTT CASFFSGTGELFF TRBJ2-2 NA TRBV27 NA
TGTGCCAGCAGTCACGGGACAGGGTTCAATGAGCAGTTCTTC CASSHGTGFNEQFF TRBJ2-1 TRBD1 TRBV28 NA
TGCGCCAGCAGCACCGACCAGGACAGGCCGGGCACAGATACGCAGTATTTT CASSTDQDRPGTDTQYF TRBJ2-3 TRBD1 TRBV5-1 NA
TGTGCCAGTAGTCCCGCGCACCCCAATGAGCAGTTCTTC CASSPAHPNEQFF TRBJ2-1 NA TRBV19 NA
TGTGCCAGCAGCTTAGTTTCCCGGGAATTCGGCTATGGCTACACCTTC CASSLVSREFGYGYTF TRBJ1-2 NA TRBV11-2 few
TGCGCCAGCGCACTAGCGGGAAGCTCCTACAATGAGCAGTTCTTC CASALAGSSYNEQFF TRBJ2-1 TRBD2 TRBV5-1 once
TGTGCCAGCAGTTTATTAGCGGGAAGGCACGAGCAGTACTTC CASSLLAGRHEQYF TRBJ2-7 TRBD2 TRBV6-5 few
TGTGCCAGCGGAACAGAGGGAGACTACAATGAGCAGTTCTTC CASGTEGDYNEQFF TRBJ2-1 NA TRBV27 NA
TGTGCCAGCAGTTTGAAACAGTTGACGAACACTGAAGCTTTCTTT CASSLKQLTNTEAFF TRBJ1-1 NA TRBV6-2/TRBV6-3 NA
TGTGCCAGCAGTGAACTGTATGAAGCTTTCTTT CASSELYEAFF TRBJ1-1 NA TRBV25-1 once
TGCGCCAGCAGCCTCCCCTCTCGGGCTGAAGCTTTCTTT CASSLPSRAEAFF TRBJ1-1 NA TRBV5-1 NA
TGTGCCAGCAGCACGGGACTAGCGGGGGTCACAGATACGCAGTATTTT CASSTGLAGVTDTQYF TRBJ2-3 TRBD2 TRBV5-4 once
TGTGCCAGCTCACTAGGGTCTAGGCAGGGATCCTACGAGCAGTACTTC CASSLGSRQGSYEQYF TRBJ2-7 NA TRBV18 NA
TGTGCCAGCAGTTTGGAAGGGGGCGTATTTGGCTACACCTTC CASSLEGGVFGYTF TRBJ1-2 TRBD1 TRBV28 NA
TGCGCCAGCAGCTTGGATGTTAAGACTTCAATGAACACTGAAGCTTTCTTT CASSLDVKTSMNTEAFF TRBJ1-1 NA TRBV5-1 NA
TGTGCCAGCAGCTTGTCAGGGGGATACAATGAGCAGTTCTTC CASSLSGGYNEQFF TRBJ2-1 TRBD1 TRBV5-8 NA
TGTGCCAGCAGCTATACGAGGAGGGCCCAGCATTTT CASSYTRRAQHF TRBJ1-5 NA TRBV2 NA
TGCGCCAGCAGTCAAGGAGGATCATCTGACAGGGTAGTCACCCCAGGAGGGGCCAACGTCCTGACTTTC CASSQGGSSDRVVTPGGANVLTF TRBJ2-6 TRBD1 TRBV23-1 NA
TGTGCCAGCAGCGGGTATAGGACAGGGGGTTTCTTT CASSGYRTGGFF TRBJ1-1 TRBD1 TRBV2 NA
TGTGCCAGCAGCCAAAACAGTGCGAACTCCTATAATTCACCCCTCCACTTT CASSQNSANSYNSPLHF TRBJ1-6 NA TRBV3-1/TRBV3-2 NA
TGTGCCAGCCCCCAAAGAGCGGTGAGCTCCTACAATGAGCAGTTCTTC CASPQRAVSSYNEQFF TRBJ2-1 NA TRBV2 NA
TGTGCCAGCAGCCCCGAGGGGAGGTGGGTACCTTACAATGAGCAGTTCTTC CASSPEGRWVPYNEQFF TRBJ2-1 NA TRBV4-2 NA
TGTGCCAGCAGCCGGGTGTCCGGTAATCCCTACGAGCAGTACTTC CASSRVSGNPYEQYF TRBJ2-7 NA TRBV9 NA
TGCGCCAGGTCTGGGCAGAACACCGGGGAGCTGTTTTTT CARSGQNTGELFF TRBJ2-2 NA TRBV10-2 NA
TGTGCCAGCAGCTTAAATAGTATGTACAATGAGCAGTTCTTC CASSLNSMYNEQFF TRBJ2-1 NA TRBV11-3 once
TGTGCCAGCAGTTTACGAAGAAACAGGGGATACGGTTCACCCCTCCACTTT CASSLRRNRGYGSPLHF TRBJ1-6 TRBD1 TRBV28 NA
TGTGCCAGCAGTTCTGCGGGACAGGGGGCTGAAAAACTGTTTTTT CASSSAGQGAEKLFF TRBJ1-4 TRBD1 TRBV28 NA
TGTGCCAGTAGGGGGGTCATGGGACAGGGAAACACCGGGGAGCTGTTTTTT CASRGVMGQGNTGELFF TRBJ2-2 TRBD1 TRBV19 NA